Detailed here is one T cell receptor beta chain. These data are taken from a study of shared clonotypes between healthy human individuals. Per sorted-subset replicate PCR, input was around 200 ng DNA, representing roughly 30,000 T cell genomes. Profiling relied on immunoSEQ multiplex PCR, and the TCRdb table lists in-frame clones only, not all of them. The sample holds approximately 740,000 clones, over 90% seen once. The naive CD8 fraction comprised CD45RO-negative cells positively selected for CCR7 and excluded terminally differentiated effector memory CD45RA+ cells. Nashville, Tennessee was home to all donors, each a Caucasian adult. The specimen was naive CD8+ T cells sorted from blood. This TCR was recovered from a man aged 25 to 40 in good health.

The CDR3 loop reads CASSQRELYEQYF. CDR3 nucleotide sequence: TGTGCCAGTAGTCAGCGAGAACTCTACGAGCAGTACTTC. The V call is TRBV19, the J call TRBJ2-7; D gene ambiguous. The germline CDR1 and CDR2 sequences are LNHDA and SQIVND (reference sequence). This CDR3 has 13 residues. Trimming stripped 5 bases from V and 3 bases from J, with 11 bases between.